The clone carrying this TCR beta chain was seen only a few times. Antigen: not known. This sample is part of a study of cytomegalovirus exposure and HLA in healthy donors. Overall study results and limits: Researchers catalogued about 150 TCR beta chains as cytomegalovirus-associated. A prior analysis recorded that most TCR beta V segments were productive about 87% or about 30% of the time.

The CDR3 length is 13 residues. V was pared by 7 bases and J by 6 bases, with 16 bases between. It was with 60 Vbeta and 13 Jbeta primers that the PCR ran. Profiling relied on immunoSEQ multiplex PCR, and the TCRdb table lists in-frame clones only, not all of them. The sample includes some 170,000 clones, 72% of them seen just once. This receptor was taken from a human donor in good health. The chain employs TRBV23-1 and TRBJ2-7; unclear D gene. TRBV23-1 qualifies as an ORF whose function is uncertain. The sample consisted of PBMCs. CDR3 in amino acids: CASTPDKRSEQYF. The CDR3 region has the DNA TGCGCCAGCACCCCGGATAAGAGGAGCGAGCAGTACTTC.